The subject of this entry is one TCR beta chain. Antigen unknown. The CDR3 sequence is 17 residues long. Per the germline V gene, CDR1 is LNHDA and CDR2 is SQIVND (reference sequence). V was clipped by 5 bases and J by 3 bases; unmatched bases: 12. This entry is derived from a study of radiation and T cells in renal cell carcinoma. Study-level findings and limits: Compared with controls, irradiated tumors had more, larger dominant CDR3 motifs. Irradiated tumors had higher TCR clonality than control tumors. In blood, top tumor clones expanded by 2 weeks, shrinking by 4.

Treatment in this sample: 15 Gy SBRT to primary tumor, nephrectomy 4 weeks later. Nephrectomy followed 15 Gy stereotactic body radiation by 4 weeks. Clones were sequenced by immunoSEQ multiplex PCR, and TCRdb holds only the in-frame ones, with some missing. Of fewer than 25,000 clones listed, 47% were seen once; the top ten hold 16%. This clonotype originated in a woman between 45 and 60 years old with renal cell carcinoma. V usage is TRBV19 and J usage is TRBJ1-1; 10 nucleotides line up with TRBD1. The sequencing here drew on tumor tissue, taken from a patient whose treatment included radiotherapy and nephrectomy. In DNA, the CDR3 is TGTGCCAGTAGTCCAAACCGGGACAGGGGTCGGGACACTGAAGCTTTCTTT. Translating it yields CASSPNRDRGRDTEAFF.